The clone carrying this T cell receptor beta chain has only a few counts. Its cognate antigen is unknown. This sample was included in a study of early T cells in non-severe SARS-CoV-2 infection. Turning to the study itself: The study sequenced bulk RNA from unsorted whole blood, with chains unpaired.

Per germline, CDR1 SGHTA and CDR2 FQGNSA. V was clipped by 5 bases and J by 3 bases; unmatched bases: 7. The CDR3 extends over 16 amino acids. Individual cDNA molecules each received unique molecular identifiers attached to them. TCRdb redid the calling of the 5' RACE reads with MiXCR, one entry per CDR3 protein. The profile covers more than 55,000 distinct CDR3 sequences, with 8% to 9.5% appearing a single time and around 17% taken by the ten largest. General study results and limits: There was a bias toward anti-spike CD8 responses in VDJdb matching, which missed private and CD4 specificities.

V usage is TRBV7-2 and J usage is TRBJ2-2; TRBD1 aligns across 9 bases. The sequence came from an adult who was a healthcare worker with PCR-confirmed SARS-CoV-2 infection or an uninfected control (not recorded which). Source material: whole blood. The CDR3 DNA follows: TGTGCCAGCAGCCGAGGCGGACAGGGGCACACCGGGGAGCTGTTTTTT. It is translated as CASSRGGQGHTGELFF.